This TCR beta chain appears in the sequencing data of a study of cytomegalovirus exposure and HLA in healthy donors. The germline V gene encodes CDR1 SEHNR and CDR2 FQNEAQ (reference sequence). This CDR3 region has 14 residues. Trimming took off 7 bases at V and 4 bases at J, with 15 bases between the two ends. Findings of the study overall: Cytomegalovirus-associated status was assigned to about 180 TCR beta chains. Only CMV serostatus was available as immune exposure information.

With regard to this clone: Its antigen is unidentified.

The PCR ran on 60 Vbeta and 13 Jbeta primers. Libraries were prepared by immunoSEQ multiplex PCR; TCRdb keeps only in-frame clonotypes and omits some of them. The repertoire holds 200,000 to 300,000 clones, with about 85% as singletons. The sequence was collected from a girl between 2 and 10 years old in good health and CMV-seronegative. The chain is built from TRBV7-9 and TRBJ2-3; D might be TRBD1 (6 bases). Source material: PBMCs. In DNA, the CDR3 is TGTGCCAGCATAAGGGGGTCTCAGGCAGATACGCAGTATTTT. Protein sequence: CASIRGSQADTQYF.